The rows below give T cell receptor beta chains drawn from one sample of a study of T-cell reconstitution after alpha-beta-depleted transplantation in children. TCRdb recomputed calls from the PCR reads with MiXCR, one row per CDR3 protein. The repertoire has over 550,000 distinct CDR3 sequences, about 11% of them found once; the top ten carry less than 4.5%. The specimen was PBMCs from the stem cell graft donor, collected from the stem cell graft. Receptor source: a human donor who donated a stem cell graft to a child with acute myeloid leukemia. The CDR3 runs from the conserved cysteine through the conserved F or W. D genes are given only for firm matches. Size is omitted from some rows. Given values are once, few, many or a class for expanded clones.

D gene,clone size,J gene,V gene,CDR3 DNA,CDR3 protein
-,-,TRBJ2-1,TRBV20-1,TGCAGTGCTCGCGAGTCTGGGGAGTCCCTTTACAATGAGCAGTTCTTC,CSARESGESLYNEQFF
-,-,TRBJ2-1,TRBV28,TGTGCCAGCAGCGGAGTAACAACAGGGGGTCGTAGCGGGCGCTCCTACAATGAGCAGTTCTTC,CASSGVTTGGRSGRSYNEQFF
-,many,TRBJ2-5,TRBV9,TGTGCCAGCAGCGTCGATGAAGAGACCCAGTACTTC,CASSVDEETQYF
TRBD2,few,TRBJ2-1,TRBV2,TGTGCCAGCAGTGAAGGTCCTAGCGGGTGGAGCTCCTACAATGAGCAGTTCTTC,CASSEGPSGWSSYNEQFF
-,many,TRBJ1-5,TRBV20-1,TGCAGTGCCGGAAGGGAGACCTCTAGCAATCAGCCCCAGCATTTT,CSAGRETSSNQPQHF
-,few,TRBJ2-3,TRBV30,TGTGCCTGGAGTGTACGCGGAGGGGCCGGCACAGATACGCAGTATTTT,CAWSVRGGAGTDTQYF
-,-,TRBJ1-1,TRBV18,TGTGCCAGCTCACCCCTAAATTCGGCCGGGGACTCCTCGATGAACACTGAAGCTTTCTTT,CASSPLNSAGDSSMNTEAFF
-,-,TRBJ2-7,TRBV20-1,TGCAGTGCCAGGAGGGGGGGCGGGTACGAGCAGTACTTC,CSARRGGGYEQYF
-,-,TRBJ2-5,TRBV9,TGTGCCAGCAGCGTAGATGGGACAAGGCAAGAGACCCAGTACTTC,CASSVDGTRQETQYF
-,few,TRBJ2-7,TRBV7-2,TGTGCCAGCAGCGCAGCGGTCATGGCAGCCTACGAGCAGTACTTC,CASSAAVMAAYEQYF
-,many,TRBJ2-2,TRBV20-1,TGCAGTGCTAGTCTTCCAGCCCGCACCGGGGAGCTGTTTTTT,CSASLPARTGELFF
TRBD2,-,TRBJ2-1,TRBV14,TGTGCCAGCAGCCAACTCTCTAGCGGGAATGAGCAGTTCTTC,CASSQLSSGNEQFF
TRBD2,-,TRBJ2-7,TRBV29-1,TGCAGCGTTGAAATAGCGGGGGTACCCTACGAGCAGTACTTC,CSVEIAGVPYEQYF
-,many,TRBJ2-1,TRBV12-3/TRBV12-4,TGTGCCAGCAGTTTAAGGGCAGGGAAGGGTGAGCAGTTCTTC,CASSLRAGKGEQFF
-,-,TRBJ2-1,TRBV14,TGTGCCAGCAGCCACGGGGGCAGGGGCACCTACAATGAGCAGTTCTTC,CASSHGGRGTYNEQFF
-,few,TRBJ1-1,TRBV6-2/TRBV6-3,TGTGCCAGCAGTCCTGGCGTTGCGAACACTGAAGCTTTCTTT,CASSPGVANTEAFF
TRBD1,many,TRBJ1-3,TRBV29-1,TGCAGCGCTATGACAGGGGCCGGGGCTGGAAACACCATATATTTT,CSAMTGAGAGNTIYF
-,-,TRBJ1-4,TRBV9,TGTGCCAGCAGCCCCGTTAGTGGTGGGGAAAAACTGTTTTTT,CASSPVSGGEKLFF
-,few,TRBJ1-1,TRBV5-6,TGTGCCAGCAGCTTGGAGAGTGGGGGCGCGTTCGGGTCTGAAGCTTTCTTT,CASSLESGGAFGSEAFF
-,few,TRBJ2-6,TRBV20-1,TGCAGTGCTAGAGCGCCGGACTCTGGGGCCAACGTCCTGACTTTC,CSARAPDSGANVLTF
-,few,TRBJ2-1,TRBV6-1,TGTGCCAGCAGGGAGTCGGGCCCGGGGATCAATGAGCAGTTCTTC,CASRESGPGINEQFF
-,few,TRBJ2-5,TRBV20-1,TGCAGTGCTAGGGCCCCGGTCGTGGAGACCCAGTACTTC,CSARAPVVETQYF
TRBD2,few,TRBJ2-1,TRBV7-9,TGTGCCAGCAGCACCGGGGGACTAGCGGGAGATTACAATGAGCAGTTCTTC,CASSTGGLAGDYNEQFF
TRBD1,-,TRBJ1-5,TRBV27,TGTGCCAGCAGTTCTGACCCCGGGCGACAGGGCAGGAATCAGCCCCAGCATTTT,CASSSDPGRQGRNQPQHF
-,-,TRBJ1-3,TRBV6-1,TGTGCCACCGGCGCGGGAGGGGCTGGAAACACCATATATTTT,CATGAGGAGNTIYF